These 22 T cell receptor beta chains were sequenced from one sample in a study of T-cell memory formation after mild COVID-19. TCRdb ran MiXCR on the 5' RACE reads and lists one entry per CDR3 protein. Of approximately 300,000 distinct CDR3 sequences in the sample, around a sixth are singletons; the top ten hold about 22%. The sample comprised PBMCs or a T cell subset sorted from them (not recorded which). These receptors came from a man aged 18-30 years who had mild COVID-19 (a few samples of this study predate the infection). Cell type and time point are not known.

This clonotype was seen ten or more times. The genes are TRBV30 and TRBJ1-6; D remains unclear. Germline V gives CDR1 GTSNPN, CDR2 SVGIG (reference sequence). CDR3 length: 13 residues. V dropped 2 bases and J dropped 7 bases, with 9 bases sitting between them. CDR3 nucleotide sequence: TGTGCCTGGAGTTCACTACAGAATTCACCCCTCCACTTT. It yields the protein CAWSSLQNSPLHF.

This clonotype was observed a handful of times. The rearrangement links TRBV25-1 to TRBJ1-3; D remains ambiguous. CDR1 and CDR2 from the germline V gene are MGHDK and SYGVNS. Trimming took 7 bases from V and 7 from J, leaving 8 bases between them. This CDR3 has 11 amino acids. CDR3 loop: CASMIFNTIYF. In nucleotides, the CDR3 is TGTGCCAGCATGATCTTTAACACCATATATTTT.

This sequence joins TRBV20-1 and TRBJ2-7, with TRBD2 as a possible D gene (5 bases). Trimming took 0 bases from V and 0 from J, leaving 9 bases between them. The CDR3 runs to 14 residues. The germline V gene encodes CDR1 DFQATT and CDR2 SNEGSKA (reference sequence). CDR3 in amino acids: CSARDRRDSYEQYF. For the CDR3, the DNA is TGCAGTGCTAGAGATCGCCGGGACTCCTACGAGCAGTACTTC.

CDR3 bases: TGTGCCAGCAGTTCCCTAGCGGGTGCTCAAGAGACCCAGTACTTC. It yields the protein CASSSLAGAQETQYF. The V and J genes are TRBV6-2 or TRBV6-3 and TRBJ2-5; TRBD2 matches at 8 bases. The CDR3 runs 15 residues. J was trimmed by 2 bases and V by 4 bases; bases with no gene match: 6. Per the germline V gene, CDR1 is MNHEY and CDR2 is SVGEGT.

Only a few counts were recorded for this clonotype. This chain joins TRBV7-2 and TRBJ1-3; D might be TRBD1 (5 bases). The CDR3 is 15 residues long. V lost 10 bases and J lost 4, with 20 bases in between. Germline V gene data show CDR1 as SGHTA and CDR2 as FQGNSA. CDR3 in DNA: TGTGCCATCCCGGGGGACGCTGCCGGCGGAAACACCATATATTTT. This codes for CAIPGDAAGGNTIYF.

This chain links TRBV5-6 with TRBJ2-2, with TRBD1 matching 12 bases. V shed 4 bases and J 6 bases; nucleotides not matched to a gene: 7. The CDR3 loop spans 16 amino acids. Germline CDR1 reads SGHDT; CDR2 reads YYEEEE. In DNA form, the CDR3 reads TGTGCCAGCAGCCCTCCCGGGACAGGGGGCTCCGGGGAGCTGTTTTTT. Its translation: CASSPPGTGGSGELFF. The whole variable domain, filled in from reference TRBV5-6 and TRBJ2-2, reads DAGVTQSPTHLIKTRGQQVTLRCSPKSGHDTVSWYQQALGQGPQFIFQYYEEEERQRGNFPDRFSGHQFPNYSSELNVNALLLGDSALYLCASSPPGTGGSGELFFGEGSRLTVL.

This clonotype has more than one count but fewer than ten. This rearrangement joins TRBV7-8 to TRBJ2-5; TRBD2 might be the D (6 bases). The CDR3 totals 14 residues. V lost 1 base and J lost 7, with 13 bases in between. CDR1 and CDR2 from the germline V gene are SGHVS and FQNEAQ. The CDR3 region is CASSLEGRRATQYF. As DNA, the CDR3 is TGTGCCAGCAGCTTAGAGGGCAGGAGGGCGACCCAGTACTTC.

This chain uses TRBV20-1 with TRBJ1-1; 8 nucleotides line up with TRBD1. The CDR3 consists of 13 residues. CDR1 and CDR2 from the germline V gene are DFQATT and SNEGSKA (reference sequence). Germline trimming cut 0 bases from V and 3 bases from J; bases unmatched to any gene: 0. The CDR3 region has the DNA TGCAGTGCTAGAGAGACAGGGGACACTGAAGCTTTCTTT. It specifies CSARETGDTEAFF.

The chain recombines TRBV6-1 with TRBJ2-7; 9 bases align to TRBD2. The CDR3 is made up of 13 amino acids. Germline CDR1 and CDR2: MNHNS and SASEGT. The V gene end was trimmed by 8 bases and the J gene end by 0 bases; junction bases not matched to a gene: 2. CDR3 loop: CASRLAASYEQYF. CDR3 DNA sequence: TGTGCCAGCCGACTAGCGGCCTCCTACGAGCAGTACTTC.

This clonotype has just a few counts. This chain uses TRBV18 with TRBJ2-7; possible D gene TRBD1, 6 bases. Trimming left V 8 bases short and J 0 bases short, with 14 bases between. The germline gives CDR1 KGHSH, CDR2 LQKENI. This CDR3 spans 14 amino acids. CDR3 sequence (DNA): TGTGCCAGCGCCACCGGGACAAGCTCCTACGAGCAGTACTTC. Residues: CASATGTSSYEQYF.

J is TRBJ2-2 and V is TRBV5-1; 9 nucleotides line up with TRBD2. Germline CDR1 is SGHRS and CDR2 is YFSETQ. CDR3 length: 18 residues. V was clipped by 0 bases and J by 1 base; unmatched bases: 7. CDR3 sequence: CASSLEERGVLNTGELFF. The CDR3 nucleotides read TGCGCCAGCAGCTTGGAGGAGCGGGGGGTCCTGAACACCGGGGAGCTGTTTTTT.

The CDR3 DNA reads TGTGCCAGCAGCAACCGGGACAGGGATTACAATGAGCAGTTCTTC. As protein: CASSNRDRDYNEQFF. V and J are TRBV5-6 and TRBJ2-1; 9 positions agree with TRBD1. V lost 4 bases, J lost 4 bases, and 6 bases stayed unmatched. Germline V lookup: CDR1 SGHDT, CDR2 YYEEEE. This CDR3 contains 15 residues. Full variable domain (rest looked up from reference TRBV5-6 and TRBJ2-1): DAGVTQSPTHLIKTRGQQVTLRCSPKSGHDTVSWYQQALGQGPQFIFQYYEEEERQRGNFPDRFSGHQFPNYSSELNVNALLLGDSALYLCASSNRDRDYNEQFFGPGTRLTVL.

The rearrangement uses TRBV7-2 and TRBJ2-1; 8 bases match TRBD2. In germline, CDR1 is SGHTA, CDR2 FQGNSA. This CDR3 contains 15 residues. Trimming at V came to 7 bases and at J to 4 bases, leaving 9 bases not matched to a gene. CDR3 DNA sequence: TGTGCCAGCATCCCCTCGGGGGGGAGATACAATGAGCAGTTCTTC. Protein product: CASIPSGGRYNEQFF.

This clonotype was picked up a small number of times. The chain carries TRBV7-9 and TRBJ2-2, with no clear D. Germline CDR1 reads SEHNR; CDR2 reads FQNEAQ (reference sequence). This CDR3 is built from 14 residues. V was cut by 3 bases and J by 1 base, with 6 bases left in between. The CDR3 loop reads CASSLNQNTGELFF. The CDR3 DNA is TGTGCCAGCAGCTTGAACCAGAACACCGGGGAGCTGTTTTTT.

This clonotype was counted at least ten times. J is TRBJ2-1 and V is TRBV5-1; D remains unclear. V lost 1 base and J 8 bases, leaving 13 bases between the germline ends. The CDR3 sequence is 14 residues long. Germline V CDR1 and CDR2: SGHRS, YFSETQ. The CDR3 region is CASSLSAGDDEQFF. Here the CDR3 DNA reads TGCGCCAGCAGCTTGTCTGCCGGCGACGATGAGCAGTTCTTC.

The rearrangement uses TRBV27 and TRBJ2-7; 7 nucleotides match TRBD1. Germline CDR1 and CDR2: MNHEY and SMNVEV (reference sequence). The CDR3 covers 13 residues. The V gene end was trimmed by 2 bases and the J gene end by 5 bases; junction bases not matched to a gene: 3. The CDR3 DNA is TGTGCCAGCAGTTTAAGAACAGGGGACGAGCAGTACGTC. Residues: CASSLRTGDEQYV.

This clonotype was seen a handful of times. This chain uses TRBV4-1 with TRBJ1-2; a weak D match, TRBD1 (5 bases). The CDR3 extends over 15 amino acids. Germline assignment: CDR1 MGHRA and CDR2 YSYEKL. V shed 4 bases and J shed 4 bases, with 16 bases lying between them. CDR3 amino acids: CASSLTGGEIYGYTF. CDR3 DNA sequence: TGCGCCAGCAGCCTAACGGGGGGAGAGATCTATGGCTACACCTTC.

The J gene is TRBJ2-1, the V gene TRBV15; 9 bases map to TRBD1. CDR1 and CDR2 (germline): LNHNV, YYDKDF (reference sequence). The CDR3 runs to 15 residues. J gave up 8 bases and V 5 bases, and 10 bases lay outside the gene matches. The CDR3 bases are TGTGCCACCAGCCCAAGAGGGGACAGGGTGGATGAGCAGTTCTTC. Its translation is CATSPRGDRVDEQFF.

This clonotype was counted between two and nine times. Written as DNA, the CDR3 is TGTGCCAGCAACCCAGTGGGAGGGGGGGGTAGGACTGAAGCTTTCTTT. This codes for CASNPVGGGGRTEAFF. The rearrangement uses TRBV12-3 or TRBV12-4 and TRBJ1-1; TRBD1 might be the D (6 bases). CDR3 length: 16 residues. V gave up 7 bases and J gave up 5 bases, with 23 bases separating them.

The chain joins TRBV7-2 to TRBJ2-1; D possibly corresponds to TRBD1 (6 bases). Germline assignment: CDR1 SGHTA and CDR2 FQGNSA. Trimming took off 5 bases at V and 1 base at J, with 9 bases between the two ends. This CDR3 has 14 amino acids. CDR3 in amino acids: CASSEDRSYNEQFF. For the CDR3, the DNA is TGTGCCAGCAGCGAGGACAGATCCTACAATGAGCAGTTCTTC. Complete variable domain (other parts from reference TRBV7-2 and TRBJ2-1): GAGVSQSPSNKVTEKGKDVELRCDPISGHTALYWYRQSLGQGLEFLIYFQGNSAPDKSGLPSDRFSAERTGGSVSTLTIQRTQQEDSAVYLCASSEDRSYNEQFFGPGTRLTVL.

This chain connects TRBV7-9 to TRBJ2-3; unclear D gene. There are 11 residues in the CDR3. Trimming removed 5 bases at V and 8 bases at J, with 8 bases between. Looked up from germline, CDR1 is SEHNR and CDR2 is FQNEAQ (reference sequence). The CDR3 is CASSPVGTQYF. CDR3 bases: TGTGCCAGCAGCCCAGTCGGTACGCAGTATTTT.

This clonotype has only a few counts. The gene calls are TRBV3-1 and TRBJ2-3; the match to TRBD2 covers 9 bases. The V gene's germline CDR1 is LGHDT and CDR2 YNNKEL (reference sequence). The CDR3 is made up of 15 amino acids. J gave up 4 bases and V 6 bases, and 8 bases lay outside the gene matches. The CDR3 bases are TGTGCCAGCAGGGTCAGCGGGGGGAAAGCAGATACGCAGTATTTT. Its protein is CASRVSGGKADTQYF.